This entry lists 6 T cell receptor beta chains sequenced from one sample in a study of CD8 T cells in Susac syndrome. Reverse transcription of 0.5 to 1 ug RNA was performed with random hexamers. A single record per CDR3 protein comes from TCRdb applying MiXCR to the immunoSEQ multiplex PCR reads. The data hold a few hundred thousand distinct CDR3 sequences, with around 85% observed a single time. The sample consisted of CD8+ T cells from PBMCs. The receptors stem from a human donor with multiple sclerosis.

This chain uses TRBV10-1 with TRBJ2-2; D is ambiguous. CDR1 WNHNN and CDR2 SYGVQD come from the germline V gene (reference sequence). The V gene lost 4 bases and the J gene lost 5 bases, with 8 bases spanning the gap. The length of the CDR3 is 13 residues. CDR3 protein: CASSAWGTGELFF. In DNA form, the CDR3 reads TGCGCCAGCAGTGCGTGGGGAACCGGGGAGCTGTTTTTT.

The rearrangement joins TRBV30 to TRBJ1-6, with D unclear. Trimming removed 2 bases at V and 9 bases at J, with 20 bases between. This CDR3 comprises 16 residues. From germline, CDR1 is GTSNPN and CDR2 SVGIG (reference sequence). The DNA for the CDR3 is TGTGCCTGGAGTCAGGCCTCGGAGATTATGAGTTCACCCCTCCACTTT. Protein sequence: CAWSQASEIMSSPLHF.

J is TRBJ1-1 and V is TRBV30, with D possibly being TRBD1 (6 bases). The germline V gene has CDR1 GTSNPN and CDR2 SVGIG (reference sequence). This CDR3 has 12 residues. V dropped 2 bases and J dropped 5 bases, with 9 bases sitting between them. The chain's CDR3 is CAWSWGATEAFF. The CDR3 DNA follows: TGTGCCTGGAGTTGGGGGGCTACTGAAGCTTTCTTT.

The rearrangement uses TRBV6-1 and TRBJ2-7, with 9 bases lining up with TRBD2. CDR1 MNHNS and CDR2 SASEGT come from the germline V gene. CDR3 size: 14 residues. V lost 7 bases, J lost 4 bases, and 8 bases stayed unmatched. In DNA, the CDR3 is TGTGCCAGCATCCGGGTAGCGGGGGTTTACGAGCAGTACTTC. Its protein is CASIRVAGVYEQYF.

The chain's CDR3 is CASSLRDGTIYNEQFF. The CDR3 nucleotides read TGTGCCAGCAGTTTACGGGACGGGACCATCTACAATGAGCAGTTCTTC. The J gene is TRBJ2-1, the V gene TRBV27, with D tentatively TRBD1 or TRBD2 (5 bases each). The CDR3 runs 16 residues. Trimming shortened V by 2 bases and J by 3 bases, and 14 bases separated the two germline ends. Germline CDR1 and CDR2: MNHEY and SMNVEV (reference sequence).

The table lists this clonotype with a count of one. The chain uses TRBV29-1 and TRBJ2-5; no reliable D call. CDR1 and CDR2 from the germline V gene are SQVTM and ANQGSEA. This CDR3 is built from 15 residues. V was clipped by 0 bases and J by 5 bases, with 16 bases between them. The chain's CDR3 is CSVEDGRIQSETQYF. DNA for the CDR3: TGCAGCGTTGAAGATGGGCGGATCCAAAGTGAGACCCAGTACTTC.